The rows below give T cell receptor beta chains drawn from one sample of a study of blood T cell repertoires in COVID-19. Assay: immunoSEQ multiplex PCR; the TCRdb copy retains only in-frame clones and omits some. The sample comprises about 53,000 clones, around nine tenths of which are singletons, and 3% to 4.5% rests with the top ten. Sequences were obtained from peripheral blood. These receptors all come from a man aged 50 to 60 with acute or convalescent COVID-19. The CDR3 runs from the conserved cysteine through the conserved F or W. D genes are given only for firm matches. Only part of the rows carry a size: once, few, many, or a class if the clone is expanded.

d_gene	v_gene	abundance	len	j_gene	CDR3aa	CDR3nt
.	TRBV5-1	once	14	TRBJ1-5	CASSPRGGNQPQHF	TGCGCCAGCAGCCCAAGGGGGGGAAATCAGCCCCAGCATTTT
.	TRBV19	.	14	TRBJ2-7	CASSEYRVGYEQYF	TGTGCCAGTAGTGAGTACAGGGTCGGTTACGAGCAGTACTTC
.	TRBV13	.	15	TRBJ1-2	CASSLGSRGDYGYTF	TGTGCCAGCAGCTTAGGTAGCAGGGGTGACTATGGCTACACCTTC
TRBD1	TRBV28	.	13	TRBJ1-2	CASSRTGYYGYTF	TGTGCCAGCAGTCGGACAGGATATTATGGCTACACCTTC
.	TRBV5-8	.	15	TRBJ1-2	CASSLASAVSRGYTF	TGTGCCAGCAGCTTGGCTAGCGCGGTGAGTCGTGGCTACACCTTC
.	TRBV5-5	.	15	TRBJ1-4	CASSLGPATNEKLFF	TGTGCCAGCAGCTTGGGGCCTGCAACTAATGAAAAACTGTTTTTT
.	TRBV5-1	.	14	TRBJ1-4	CASSLESFGEKLFF	TGCGCCAGCAGCTTGGAGAGTTTCGGGGAAAAACTGTTTTTT
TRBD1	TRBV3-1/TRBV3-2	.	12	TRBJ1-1	CASSRDRAEAFF	TGTGCCAGCAGCCGGGACAGGGCTGAAGCTTTCTTT
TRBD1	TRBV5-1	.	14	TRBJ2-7	CASSGGTGLREQYF	TGCGCCAGCAGCGGAGGGACAGGCTTACGGGAGCAGTACTTC
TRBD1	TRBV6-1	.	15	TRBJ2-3	CASSEEGTGPHTQYF	TGTGCCAGCAGTGAAGAAGGGACAGGGCCACATACGCAGTATTTT
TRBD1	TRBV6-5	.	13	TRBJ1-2	CASSYRTGGGYTF	TGTGCCAGCAGTTACAGGACAGGGGGTGGCTACACCTTC
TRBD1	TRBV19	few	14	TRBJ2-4	CASRDSLAKNIQYF	TGTGCCAGCCGGGACAGCCTAGCCAAAAACATTCAGTACTTC
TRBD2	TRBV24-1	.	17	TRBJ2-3	CATSDLRGAGGTDTQYF	TGTGCCACCAGTGATTTGCGTGGGGCCGGGGGGACAGATACGCAGTATTTT
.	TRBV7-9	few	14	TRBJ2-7	CASSPTRDPYEQYF	TGTGCCAGCAGCCCGACCCGGGATCCCTACGAGCAGTACTTC
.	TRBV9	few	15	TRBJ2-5	CASSSSGTPQETQYF	TGTGCCAGCAGCTCATCCGGGACACCACAAGAGACCCAGTACTTC
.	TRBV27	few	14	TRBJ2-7	CASSLVAGTYEQYF	TGTGCCAGCAGTTTAGTAGCAGGGACCTACGAGCAGTACTTC
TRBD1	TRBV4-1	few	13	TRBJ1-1	CASRNRGGTEAFF	TGCGCCAGCAGAAACAGGGGAGGCACTGAAGCTTTCTTT
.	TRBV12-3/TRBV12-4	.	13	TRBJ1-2	CASTIAGLGGYTF	TGTGCCAGCACCATCGCGGGCCTTGGCGGCTACACCTTC
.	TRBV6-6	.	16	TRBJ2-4	CASSYSGGVAKNIQYF	TGTGCCAGCAGTTACAGCGGAGGGGTAGCCAAAAACATTCAGTACTTC
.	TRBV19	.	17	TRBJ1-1	CASSILSRSDLNTEAFF	TGTGCCAGTAGTATTCTCTCCCGAAGCGATTTGAACACTGAAGCTTTCTTT
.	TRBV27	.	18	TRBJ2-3	CASSLYGEGWGSGDTQYF	TGTGCCAGCAGTTTATATGGGGAAGGTTGGGGATCGGGGGATACGCAGTATTTT
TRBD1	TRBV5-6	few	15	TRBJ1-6	CASSGGDSNNSPLHF	TGTGCCAGCAGCGGAGGGGACAGCAATAATTCACCCCTCCACTTT
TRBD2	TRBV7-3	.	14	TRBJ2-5	CASSPQGGGETQYF	TGTGCCAGCAGCCCCCAGGGCGGGGGGGAGACCCAGTACTTC
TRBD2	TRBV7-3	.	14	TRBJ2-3	CASSRGGSTDTQYF	TGTGCCAGCAGCCGCGGGGGGAGCACAGATACGCAGTATTTT
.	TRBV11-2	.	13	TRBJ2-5	CASSLPGQETQYF	TGTGCCAGCAGCTTGCCAGGGCAAGAGACCCAGTACTTC
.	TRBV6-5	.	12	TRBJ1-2	CASRSGGGGYTF	TGTGCCAGTAGAAGCGGGGGTGGCGGCTACACCTTC
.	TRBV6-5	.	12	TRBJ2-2	CASSSSNRELFF	TGTGCCAGCAGCTCTAGTAACCGGGAGCTGTTTTTT
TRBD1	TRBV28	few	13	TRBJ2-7	CASSLWQGDEQYF	TGTGCCAGCAGTTTATGGCAGGGGGACGAGCAGTACTTC
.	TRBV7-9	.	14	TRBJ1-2	CASSFHSPYGGYTF	TGTGCCAGCAGCTTCCACAGTCCCTATGGGGGCTACACCTTC
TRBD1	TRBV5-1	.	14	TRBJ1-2	CASSLGQGAGGYTF	TGCGCCAGCAGCCTAGGACAGGGGGCAGGAGGCTACACCTTC
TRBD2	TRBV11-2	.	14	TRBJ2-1	CASSLGRGVGEQFF	TGTGCCAGCAGCTTAGGCCGGGGGGTTGGGGAGCAGTTCTTC
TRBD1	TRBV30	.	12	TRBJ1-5	CACTGENQPQHF	TGTGCCTGTACAGGGGAAAATCAGCCCCAGCACTTT
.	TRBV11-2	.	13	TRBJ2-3	CASRPTSTDTQYF	TGTGCCAGCAGACCCACTAGCACAGATACGCAGTATTTT
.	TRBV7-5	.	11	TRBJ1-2	CARSRTGNPTF	TGTGCCAGAAGCCGGACAGGGAATCCCACCTTC
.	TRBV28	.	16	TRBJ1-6	CASSLSARAPNSPLHF	TGTGCCAGCAGTTTATCGGCGCGGGCACCGAATTCACCCCTCCACTTT
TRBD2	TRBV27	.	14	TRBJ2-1	CASWDYPPYNEQFF	TGTGCCAGTTGGGACTACCCCCCCTACAATGAGCAGTTCTTC
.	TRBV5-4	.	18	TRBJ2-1	CASSLALGSGSSYNEQFF	TGTGCCAGCAGCTTGGCCCTGGGTAGCGGAAGCTCCTACAATGAGCAGTTCTTC
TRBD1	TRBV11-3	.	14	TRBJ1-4	CASSPTGRFEKLFF	TGTGCCAGCAGCCCGACAGGGCGATTCGAAAAACTGTTTTTT
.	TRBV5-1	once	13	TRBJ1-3	CASSPGGGNTIYF	TGCGCCAGCAGCCCGGGGGGCGGAAACACCATATATTTT
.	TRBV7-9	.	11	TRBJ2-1	CASSLELVQFF	TGTGCCAGCAGCTTAGAGCTTGTGCAGTTCTTC
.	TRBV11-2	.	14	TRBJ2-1	CASSLGQVYNEQFF	TGTGCCAGCAGCTTAGGCCAGGTCTACAATGAGCAGTTCTTC
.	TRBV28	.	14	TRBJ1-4	CASSSAATNEKLFF	TGTGCCAGCAGTTCTGCAGCAACTAATGAAAAACTGTTTTTT
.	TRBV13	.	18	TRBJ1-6	CASSLAGSQRPINSPLHF	TGTGCCAGCAGCTTAGCGGGTAGCCAGCGCCCCATAAATTCACCCCTCCACTTT
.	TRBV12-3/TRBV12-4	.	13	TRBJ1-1	CASSFGPGQRAFF	TGTGCCAGCAGTTTTGGGCCCGGACAGCGAGCTTTCTTT
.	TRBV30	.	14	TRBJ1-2	CAGHFKGGGDGYTF	TGTGCCGGGCACTTCAAAGGGGGTGGGGATGGCTACACCTTC
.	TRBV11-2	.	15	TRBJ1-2	CASSLAGGKNYGYTF	TGTGCCAGCAGCTTAGCCGGGGGTAAGAACTATGGCTACACCTTC
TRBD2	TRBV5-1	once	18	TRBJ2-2	CASSTTLAGASNTGELFF	TGCGCCAGCAGCACCACACTAGCGGGGGCTTCGAACACCGGGGAGCTGTTTTTT
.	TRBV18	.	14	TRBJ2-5	CASSSLGGSETQYF	TGTGCCAGCTCATCTCTAGGGGGATCAGAGACCCAGTACTTC
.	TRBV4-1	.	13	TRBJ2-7	CASSQDSNYEQYF	TGCGCCAGCAGCCAGGACAGTAACTACGAGCAGTACTTC
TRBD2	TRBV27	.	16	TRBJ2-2	CASSLSLAGGSGELFF	TGTGCCAGCAGTTTAAGTCTAGCGGGAGGTTCCGGGGAGCTGTTTTTT
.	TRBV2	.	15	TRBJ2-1	CASSEVGGGLNEQFF	TGTGCCAGCAGTGAAGTTGGGGGAGGACTCAATGAGCAGTTCTTC
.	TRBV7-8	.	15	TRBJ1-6	CASSLGSAYNSPLHF	TGTGCCAGCAGCTTAGGCAGCGCGTATAATTCACCCCTCCACTTT
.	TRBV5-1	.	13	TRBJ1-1	CASSSPPGPEAFF	TGCGCCAGCAGCTCCCCCCCAGGCCCTGAAGCTTTCTTT
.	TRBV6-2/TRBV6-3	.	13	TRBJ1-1	CASSLGGWTEAFF	TGTGCCAGCAGTTTGGGGGGGTGGACTGAAGCTTTCTTT
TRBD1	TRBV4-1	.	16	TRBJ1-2	CASSQEWGQANYGYTF	TGCGCCAGCAGCCAAGAATGGGGACAGGCTAACTATGGCTACACCTTC